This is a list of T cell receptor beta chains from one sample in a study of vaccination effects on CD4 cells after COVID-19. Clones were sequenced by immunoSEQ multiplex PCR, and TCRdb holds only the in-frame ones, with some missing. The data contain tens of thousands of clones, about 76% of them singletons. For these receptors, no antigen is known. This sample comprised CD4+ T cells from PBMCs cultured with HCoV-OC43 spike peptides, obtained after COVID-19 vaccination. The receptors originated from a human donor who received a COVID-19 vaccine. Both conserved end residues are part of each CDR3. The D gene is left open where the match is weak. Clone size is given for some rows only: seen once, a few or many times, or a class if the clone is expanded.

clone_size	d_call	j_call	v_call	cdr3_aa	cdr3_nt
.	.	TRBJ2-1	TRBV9	CASSVSGDEQFF	TGTGCCAGCAGCGTGTCAGGAGATGAGCAGTTCTTC
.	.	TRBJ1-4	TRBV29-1	CSGTAVGEKLFF	TGCAGCGGGACAGCTGTCGGTGAAAAACTGTTTTTT
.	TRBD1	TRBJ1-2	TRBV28	CASTYPDRKNYGYTF	TGTGCCAGCACTTACCCGGACAGGAAAAACTATGGCTACACCTTC
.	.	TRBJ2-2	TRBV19	CASSIWGLGELFF	TGTGCCAGTAGTATATGGGGGCTCGGGGAGCTGTTTTTT
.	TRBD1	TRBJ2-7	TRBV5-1	CASSFSATGVPYEQYF	TGCGCCAGCAGCTTTTCCGCGACAGGGGTTCCATACGAGCAGTACTTC
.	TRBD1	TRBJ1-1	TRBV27	CASSGTGREAFF	TGTGCCAGCAGCGGGACAGGGCGAGAAGCTTTCTTT
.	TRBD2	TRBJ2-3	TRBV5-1	CASSARTSGGGDTQYF	TGCGCCAGCAGCGCAAGGACTAGCGGGGGTGGAGATACGCAGTATTTT
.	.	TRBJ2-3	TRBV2	CASSLEYTDTQYF	TGTGCCAGCAGCCTCGAATACACAGATACGCAGTATTTT
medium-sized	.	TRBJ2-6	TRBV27	CASSPDGTGANVLTF	TGTGCCAGCAGTCCCGACGGTACGGGGGCCAACGTCCTGACTTTC
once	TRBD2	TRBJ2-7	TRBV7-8	CASSLGLAGTYEQYF	TGTGCCAGCAGCTTAGGGTTAGCGGGGACCTACGAGCAGTACTTC